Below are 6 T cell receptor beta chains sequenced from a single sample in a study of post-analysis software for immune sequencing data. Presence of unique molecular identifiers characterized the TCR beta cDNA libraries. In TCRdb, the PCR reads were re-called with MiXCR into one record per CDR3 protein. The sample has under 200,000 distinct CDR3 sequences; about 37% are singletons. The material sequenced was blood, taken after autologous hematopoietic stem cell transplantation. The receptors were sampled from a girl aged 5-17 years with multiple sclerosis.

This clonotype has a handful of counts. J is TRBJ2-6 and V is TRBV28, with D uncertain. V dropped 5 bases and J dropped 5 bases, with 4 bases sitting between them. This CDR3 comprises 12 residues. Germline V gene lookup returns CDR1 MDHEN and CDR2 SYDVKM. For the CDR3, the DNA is TGTGCCAGCAGTCCCAGGGCCAACGTCCTGACTTTC. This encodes CASSPRANVLTF.

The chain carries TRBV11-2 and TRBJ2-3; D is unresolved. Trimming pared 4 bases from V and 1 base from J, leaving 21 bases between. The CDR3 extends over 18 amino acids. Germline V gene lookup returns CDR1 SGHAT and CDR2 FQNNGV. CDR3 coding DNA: TGTGCCAGCAGCTCCCCTGTAGGCATCCCCTGGGGCACAGATACGCAGTATTTT. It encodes CASSSPVGIPWGTDTQYF.

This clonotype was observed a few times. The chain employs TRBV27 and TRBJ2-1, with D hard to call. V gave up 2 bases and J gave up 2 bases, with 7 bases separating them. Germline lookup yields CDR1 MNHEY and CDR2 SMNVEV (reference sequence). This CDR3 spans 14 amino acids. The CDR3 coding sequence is TGTGCCAGCAGTTTAGTAGGGCCCTACAATGAGCAGTTCTTC. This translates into CASSLVGPYNEQFF.

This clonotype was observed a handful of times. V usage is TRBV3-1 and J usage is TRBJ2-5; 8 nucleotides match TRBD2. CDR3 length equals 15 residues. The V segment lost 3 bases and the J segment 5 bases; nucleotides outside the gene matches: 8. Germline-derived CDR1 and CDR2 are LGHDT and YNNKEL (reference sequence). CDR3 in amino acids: CASSHEGLGVETQYF. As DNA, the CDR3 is TGTGCCAGCAGCCACGAGGGACTAGGCGTGGAGACCCAGTACTTC.

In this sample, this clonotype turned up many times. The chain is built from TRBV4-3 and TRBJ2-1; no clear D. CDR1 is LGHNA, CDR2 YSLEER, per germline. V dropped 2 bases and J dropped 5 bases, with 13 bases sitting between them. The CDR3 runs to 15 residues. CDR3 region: CASSQSWVGDNEQFF. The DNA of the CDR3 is TGCGCCAGCAGCCAAAGCTGGGTTGGGGACAATGAGCAGTTCTTC.

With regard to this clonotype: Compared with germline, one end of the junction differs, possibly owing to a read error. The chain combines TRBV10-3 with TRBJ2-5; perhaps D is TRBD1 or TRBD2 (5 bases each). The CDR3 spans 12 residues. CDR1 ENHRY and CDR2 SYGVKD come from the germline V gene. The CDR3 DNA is TGTGCCGTCAGTGGGGACGTCTATGAGCAGTACTTC. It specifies CAVSGDVYEQYF.